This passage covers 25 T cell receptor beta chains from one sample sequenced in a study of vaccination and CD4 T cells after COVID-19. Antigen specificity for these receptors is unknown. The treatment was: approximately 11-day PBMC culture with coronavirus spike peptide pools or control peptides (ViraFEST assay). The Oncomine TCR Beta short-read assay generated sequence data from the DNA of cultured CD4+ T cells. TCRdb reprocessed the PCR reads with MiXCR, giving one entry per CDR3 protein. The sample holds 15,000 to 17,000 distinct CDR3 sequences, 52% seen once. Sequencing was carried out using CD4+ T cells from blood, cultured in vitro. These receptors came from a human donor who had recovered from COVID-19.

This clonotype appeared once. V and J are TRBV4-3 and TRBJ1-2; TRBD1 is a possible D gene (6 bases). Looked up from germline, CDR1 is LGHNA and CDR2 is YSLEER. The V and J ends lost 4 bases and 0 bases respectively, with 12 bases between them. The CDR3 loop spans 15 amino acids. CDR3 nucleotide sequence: TGCGCCAGCAGCCCAGGACAGCTCCCTAACTATGGCTACACCTTC. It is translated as CASSPGQLPNYGYTF.

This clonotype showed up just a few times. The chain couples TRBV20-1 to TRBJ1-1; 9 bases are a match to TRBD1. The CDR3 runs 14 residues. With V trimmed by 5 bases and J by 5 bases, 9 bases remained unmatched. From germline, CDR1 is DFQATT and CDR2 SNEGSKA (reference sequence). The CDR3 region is CSAPRPGQGTEAFF. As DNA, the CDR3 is TGCAGTGCTCCAAGGCCGGGACAGGGAACTGAAGCTTTCTTT.

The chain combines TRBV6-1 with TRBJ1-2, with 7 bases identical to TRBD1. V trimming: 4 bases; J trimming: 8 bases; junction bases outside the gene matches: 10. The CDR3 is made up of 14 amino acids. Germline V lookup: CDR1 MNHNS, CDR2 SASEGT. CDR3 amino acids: CASSGRQGLGGYTF. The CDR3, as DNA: TGTGCCAGCAGTGGAAGACAGGGCCTAGGAGGCTACACCTTC.

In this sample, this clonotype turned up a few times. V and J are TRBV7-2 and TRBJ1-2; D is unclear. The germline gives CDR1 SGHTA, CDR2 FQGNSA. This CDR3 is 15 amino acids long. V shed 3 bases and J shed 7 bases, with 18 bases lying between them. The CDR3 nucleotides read TGTGCCAGCAGCTTTGGGCCTGCTACCCTTCGTGGCTACACCTTC. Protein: CASSFGPATLRGYTF.

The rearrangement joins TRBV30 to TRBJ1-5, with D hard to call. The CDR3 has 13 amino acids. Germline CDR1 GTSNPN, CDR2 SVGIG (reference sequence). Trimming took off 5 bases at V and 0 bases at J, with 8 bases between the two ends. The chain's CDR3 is CAWADGSNQPQHF. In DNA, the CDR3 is TGTGCCTGGGCTGACGGTAGCAATCAGCCCCAGCATTTT.

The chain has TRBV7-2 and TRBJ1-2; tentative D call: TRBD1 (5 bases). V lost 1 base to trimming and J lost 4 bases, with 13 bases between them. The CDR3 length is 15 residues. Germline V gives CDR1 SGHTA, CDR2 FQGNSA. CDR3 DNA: TGTGCCAGCAGCTTAGTGGGGCAGGGCGGCTATGGCTACACCTTC. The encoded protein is CASSLVGQGGYGYTF.

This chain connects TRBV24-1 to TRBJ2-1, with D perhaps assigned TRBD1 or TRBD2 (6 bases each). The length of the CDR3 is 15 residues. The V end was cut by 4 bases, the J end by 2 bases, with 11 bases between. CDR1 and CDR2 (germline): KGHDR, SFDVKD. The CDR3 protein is CATSDGGATYNEQFF. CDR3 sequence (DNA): TGTGCCACCAGTGACGGGGGCGCGACCTACAATGAGCAGTTCTTC.

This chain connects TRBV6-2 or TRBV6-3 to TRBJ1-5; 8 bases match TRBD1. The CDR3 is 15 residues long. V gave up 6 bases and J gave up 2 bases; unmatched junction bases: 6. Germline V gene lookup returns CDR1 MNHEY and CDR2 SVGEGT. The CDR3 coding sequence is TGTGCCAGCAGATTAGACAGGGGTGGCAATCAGCCCCAGCATTTT. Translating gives CASRLDRGGNQPQHF.

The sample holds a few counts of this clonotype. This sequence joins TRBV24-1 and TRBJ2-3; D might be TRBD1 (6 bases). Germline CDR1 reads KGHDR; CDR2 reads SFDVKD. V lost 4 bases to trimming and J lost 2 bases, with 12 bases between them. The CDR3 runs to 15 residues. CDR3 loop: CATSDSGDTTDTQYF. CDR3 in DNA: TGTGCCACCAGTGACTCTGGGGACACCACAGATACGCAGTATTTT.

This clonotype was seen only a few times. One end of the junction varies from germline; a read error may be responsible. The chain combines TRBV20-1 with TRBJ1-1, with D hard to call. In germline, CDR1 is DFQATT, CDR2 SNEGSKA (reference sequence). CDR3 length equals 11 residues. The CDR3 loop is CSARGVNRLYF. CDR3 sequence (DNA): TGCAGTGCTAGAGGAGTAAACCGATTATACTTT.

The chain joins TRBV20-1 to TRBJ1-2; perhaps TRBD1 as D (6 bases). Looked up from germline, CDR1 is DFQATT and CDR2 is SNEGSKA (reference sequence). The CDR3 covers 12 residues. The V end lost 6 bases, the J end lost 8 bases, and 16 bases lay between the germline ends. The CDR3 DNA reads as TGCAGTGCGAAGGGGGGGGCGAAGGGCTACACCTTC. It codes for CSAKGGAKGYTF.

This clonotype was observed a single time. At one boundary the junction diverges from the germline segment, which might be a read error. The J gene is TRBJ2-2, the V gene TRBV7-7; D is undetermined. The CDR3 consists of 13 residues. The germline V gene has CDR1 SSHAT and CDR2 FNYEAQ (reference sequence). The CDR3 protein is CASSSKNTGELFF. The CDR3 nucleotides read TGTGCTAGCAGTTCGAAGAACACCGGGGAGCTGTTTTTT.

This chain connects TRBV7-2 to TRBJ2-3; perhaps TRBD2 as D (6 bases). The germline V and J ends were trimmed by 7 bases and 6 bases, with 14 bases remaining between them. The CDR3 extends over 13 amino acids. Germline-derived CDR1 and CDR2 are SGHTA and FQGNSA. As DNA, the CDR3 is TGTGCCAGCAACGGGGGTTTGGCGGATACGCAGTATTTT. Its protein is CASNGGLADTQYF.

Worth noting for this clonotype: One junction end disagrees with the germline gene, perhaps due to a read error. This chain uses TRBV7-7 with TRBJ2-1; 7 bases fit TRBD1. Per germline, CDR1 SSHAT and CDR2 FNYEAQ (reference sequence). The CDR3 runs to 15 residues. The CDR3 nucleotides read TGTGCTAGCAGCCAAGACAGGGACCACTACAATGAGCAGTTCTTC. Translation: CASSQDRDHYNEQFF. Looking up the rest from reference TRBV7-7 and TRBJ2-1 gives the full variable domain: GAGVSQSPRYKVTKRGQDVTLRCDPISSHATLYWYQQALGQGPEFLTYFNYEAQPDKSGLPSDRFSAERPEGSISTLTIQRTEQRDSAMYRCASSQDRDHYNEQFFGPGTRLTVL.

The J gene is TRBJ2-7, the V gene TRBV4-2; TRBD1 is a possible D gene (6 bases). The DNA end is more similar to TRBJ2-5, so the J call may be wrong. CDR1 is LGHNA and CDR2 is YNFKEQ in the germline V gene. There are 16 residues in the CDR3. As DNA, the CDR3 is TGTGCCAGCAGCCAAGGGGGCGAGGGGGTTGGGGAGACCCAGTACTTC. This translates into CASSQGGEGVGETQYF.

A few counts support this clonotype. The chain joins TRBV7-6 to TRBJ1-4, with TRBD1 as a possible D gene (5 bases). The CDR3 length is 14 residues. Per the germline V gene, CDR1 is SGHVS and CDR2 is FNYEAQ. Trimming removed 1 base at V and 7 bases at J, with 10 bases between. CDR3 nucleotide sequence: TGTGCCAGCAGCTTAGGTGGGGCGGGTGAAAAACTGTTTTTT. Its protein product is CASSLGGAGEKLFF.

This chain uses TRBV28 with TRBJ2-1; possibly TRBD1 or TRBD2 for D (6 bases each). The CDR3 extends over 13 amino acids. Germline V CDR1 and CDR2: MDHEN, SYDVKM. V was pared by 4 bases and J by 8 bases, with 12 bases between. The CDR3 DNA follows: TGTGCCAGCAGTTCCACAGGGAGGCATGAGCAGTTCTTC. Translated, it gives CASSSTGRHEQFF.

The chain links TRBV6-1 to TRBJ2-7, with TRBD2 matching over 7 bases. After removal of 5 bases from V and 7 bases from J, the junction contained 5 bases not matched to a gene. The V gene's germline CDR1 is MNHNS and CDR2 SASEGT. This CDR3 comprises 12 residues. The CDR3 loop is CASSTGGREQYF. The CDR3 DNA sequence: TGTGCCAGCAGTACGGGGGGACGTGAGCAGTACTTC.

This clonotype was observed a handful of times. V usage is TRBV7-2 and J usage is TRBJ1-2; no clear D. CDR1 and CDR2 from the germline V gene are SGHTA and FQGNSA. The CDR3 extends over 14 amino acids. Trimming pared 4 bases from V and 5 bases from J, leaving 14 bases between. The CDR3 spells CASSSVGRKYGYTF. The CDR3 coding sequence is TGTGCCAGCAGCTCCGTGGGGAGGAAATATGGCTACACCTTC.

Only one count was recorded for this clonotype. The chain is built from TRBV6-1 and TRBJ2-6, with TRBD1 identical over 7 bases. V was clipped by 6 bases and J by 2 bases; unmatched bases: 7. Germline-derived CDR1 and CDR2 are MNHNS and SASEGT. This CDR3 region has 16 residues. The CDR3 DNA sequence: TGTGCCAGCAGCATGAGACAGGGTACTGGGGCCAACGTCCTGACTTTC. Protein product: CASSMRQGTGANVLTF.

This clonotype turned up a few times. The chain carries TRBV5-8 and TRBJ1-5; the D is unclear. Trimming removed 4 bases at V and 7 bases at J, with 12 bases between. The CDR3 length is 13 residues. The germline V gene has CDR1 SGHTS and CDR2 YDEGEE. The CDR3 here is CASSRAVGQPQHF. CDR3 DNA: TGTGCCAGCAGCCGGGCCGTCGGGCAGCCCCAGCATTTT.

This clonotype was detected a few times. The CDR3: CASSYSLGSSSYNEQFF. As DNA, the CDR3 is TGTGCCAGCAGTTACTCCCTCGGCAGCAGCTCCTACAATGAGCAGTTCTTC. The chain uses TRBV6-2 or TRBV6-3 and TRBJ2-1; the D is unclear. V was cut by 0 bases and J by 0 bases, with 12 bases left in between. The CDR3 covers 17 residues. Per germline, CDR1 MNHEY and CDR2 SVGEGT.

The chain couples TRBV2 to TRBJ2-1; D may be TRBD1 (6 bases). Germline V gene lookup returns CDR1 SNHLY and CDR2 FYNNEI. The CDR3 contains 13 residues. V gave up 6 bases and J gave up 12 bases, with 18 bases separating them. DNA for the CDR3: TGTGCCAGCAGCCGAGGGCTAGGGGGTGGGCAGTTCTTC. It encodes CASSRGLGGGQFF.

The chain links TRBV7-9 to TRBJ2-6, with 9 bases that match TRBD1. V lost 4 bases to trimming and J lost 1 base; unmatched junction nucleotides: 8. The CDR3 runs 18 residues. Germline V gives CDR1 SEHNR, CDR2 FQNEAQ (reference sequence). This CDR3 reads CASSSAGTGISGANVLTF. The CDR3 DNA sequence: TGTGCCAGCAGCTCGGCCGGGACAGGGATTTCTGGGGCCAACGTCCTGACTTTC. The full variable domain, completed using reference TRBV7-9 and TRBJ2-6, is DTGVSQNPRHKITKRGQNVTFRCDPISEHNRLYWYRQTLGQGPEFLTYFQNEAQLEKSRLLSDRFSAERPKGSFSTLEIQRTEQGDSAMYLCASSSAGTGISGANVLTFGAGSRLTVL.

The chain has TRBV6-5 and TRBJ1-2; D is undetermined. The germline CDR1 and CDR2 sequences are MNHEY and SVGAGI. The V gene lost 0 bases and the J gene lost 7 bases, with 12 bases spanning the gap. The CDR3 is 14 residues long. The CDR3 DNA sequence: TGTGCCAGCAGTTACTCGCTGGATCCTTCTGGCTACACCTTC. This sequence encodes CASSYSLDPSGYTF.